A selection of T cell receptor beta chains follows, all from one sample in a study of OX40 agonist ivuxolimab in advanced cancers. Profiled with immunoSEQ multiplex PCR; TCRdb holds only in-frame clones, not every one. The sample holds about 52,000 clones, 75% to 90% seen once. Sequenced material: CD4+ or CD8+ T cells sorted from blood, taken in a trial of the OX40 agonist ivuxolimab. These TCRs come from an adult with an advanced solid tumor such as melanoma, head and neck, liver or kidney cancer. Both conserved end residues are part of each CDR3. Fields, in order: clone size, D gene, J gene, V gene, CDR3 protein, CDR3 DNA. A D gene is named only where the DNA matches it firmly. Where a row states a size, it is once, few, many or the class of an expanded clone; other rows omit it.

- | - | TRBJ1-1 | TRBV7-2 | CASSPSGNTEAFF | TGTGCCAGCAGCCCTTCAGGGAACACTGAAGCTTTCTTT
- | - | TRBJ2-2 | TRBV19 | CASSTPTSRALGINTGELFF | TGTGCCAGTAGTACCCCAACCAGTCGGGCGCTGGGTATCAACACCGGGGAGCTGTTTTTT
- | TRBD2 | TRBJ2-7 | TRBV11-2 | CASSLGAGGYEQYF | TGTGCCAGCAGCTTAGGAGCGGGGGGCTACGAGCAGTACTTC
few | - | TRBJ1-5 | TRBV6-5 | CASSYSRGSQPQHF | TGTGCCAGCAGTTACTCGCGGGGGAGTCAGCCCCAGCATTTT
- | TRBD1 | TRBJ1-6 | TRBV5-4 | CASSWESGDRVFGISPLHF | TGTGCCAGCAGCTGGGAGTCTGGGGACAGGGTCTTTGGGATATCACCCCTCCACTTT
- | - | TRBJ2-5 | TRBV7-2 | CASSLDPEETQYF | TGTGCCAGCAGCTTAGATCCCGAAGAGACCCAGTACTTC
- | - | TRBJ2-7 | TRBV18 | CASSPGEGERFYEQYF | TGTGCCAGCTCACCCGGGGAGGGGGAAAGATTCTACGAGCAGTACTTC
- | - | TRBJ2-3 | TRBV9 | CASREGSDTDTQYF | TGTGCCAGCAGAGAGGGGTCGGACACAGATACGCAGTATTTT
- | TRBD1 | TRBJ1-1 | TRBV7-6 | CASSARDSDMNTEAFF | TGTGCCAGCAGCGCCCGGGACAGCGACATGAACACTGAAGCTTTCTTT
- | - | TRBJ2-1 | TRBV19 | CASSIYRYNEQFF | TGTGCCAGTAGTATCTACCGATACAATGAGCAGTTCTTC
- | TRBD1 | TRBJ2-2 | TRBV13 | CASSLGQGTGELFF | TGTGCCAGCAGCCTAGGACAGGGCACCGGGGAGCTGTTTTTT
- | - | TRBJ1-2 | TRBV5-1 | CASSLVYGDGYTF | TGCGCCAGCAGCTTGGTTTACGGGGATGGCTACACCTTC
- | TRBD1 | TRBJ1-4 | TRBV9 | CASTRGYGTNEKLFF | TGTGCCAGCACCAGGGGGTATGGAACTAATGAAAAACTGTTTTTT
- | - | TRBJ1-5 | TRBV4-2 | CASSQDEESNQPQHF | TGTGCCAGCAGCCAAGATGAAGAAAGCAATCAGCCCCAGCATTTT